This TCR beta chain was recovered during a study of T cells in Graves' hyperthyroidism and ophthalmopathy. In the study overall: The initial diagnosis was the point when peripheral blood was collected, ahead of any treatment.

The CDR3 consists of 16 residues. Germline CDR1 and CDR2: SNHLY and FYNNEI. V lost 7 bases, J lost 0 bases, and 19 bases lay in between. Study findings and constraints: A median roughly six months before onset, the model predicted ophthalmopathy.

TCR beta CDR3 sequences were amplified from RNA transcripts. Primed by the HTBI set, a first-round RT-PCR was run on the TCR CDR3. One entry per CDR3 protein results from TCRdb running MiXCR on the multiplex PCR reads. Of around 560,000 distinct CDR3 sequences in the sample, about a sixth were seen once. This clonotype has ten or more counts. Its antigen is currently unknown. This chain links TRBV2 with TRBJ2-7, with D perhaps matching TRBD1 (6 bases). The source is a woman in her late teens or twenties with Graves' hyperthyroidism. Sequencing used blood. CDR3: CASKRGMAYLSYEQYF. Here the CDR3 DNA reads TGTGCCAGCAAAAGGGGGATGGCGTACCTCTCCTACGAGCAGTACTTC.